This is a list of T cell receptor beta chains from one sample in a study of blood T cell repertoires in COVID-19. Generated by immunoSEQ multiplex PCR, the TCRdb table keeps only in-frame clones and is missing some. Here the sample spans under 130,000 clones, 75% to 90% being singletons. The sequencing sample was made of peripheral blood. The receptors shown here come from a human donor in a cohort sampled during active COVID-19. Each CDR3 is given with its conserved first and last residue. The order of the fields is D gene, J gene, clone size, V gene, CDR3 length, CDR3 protein, CDR3 DNA. A D gene is named only where the DNA matches it firmly. Not all rows give a size; the values are once, few, many and, for expanded clones, a class.

D gene: NA; J gene: TRBJ2-1; clone size: once; V gene: TRBV5-4; CDR3 length: 15; CDR3 protein: CASSNRGGSYNEQFF; CDR3 DNA: TGTGCCAGCAGCAACCGAGGGGGCTCCTACAATGAGCAGTTCTTC
D gene: TRBD2; J gene: TRBJ2-5; clone size: NA; V gene: TRBV19; CDR3 length: 17; CDR3 protein: CASSRVGSGAPNSGQYF; CDR3 DNA: TGTGCCAGTTCCCGGGTGGGTAGCGGGGCCCCCAACTCGGGCCAGTACTTC
D gene: TRBD2; J gene: TRBJ2-3; clone size: NA; V gene: TRBV4-1; CDR3 length: 15; CDR3 protein: CASSYRLAGEDTQYF; CDR3 DNA: TGCGCCAGCAGCTATAGACTAGCGGGGGAAGATACGCAGTATTTT
D gene: NA; J gene: TRBJ1-1; clone size: NA; V gene: TRBV9; CDR3 length: 15; CDR3 protein: CASSVGDLGVVEAFF; CDR3 DNA: TGTGCCAGCAGCGTAGGTGACCTAGGGGTTGTTGAAGCTTTCTTT
D gene: NA; J gene: TRBJ2-7; clone size: once; V gene: TRBV7-9; CDR3 length: 12; CDR3 protein: CASRGAGEDRYF; CDR3 DNA: TGTGCCAGCCGGGGGGCGGGGGAGGACCGGTACTTC
D gene: NA; J gene: TRBJ2-3; clone size: NA; V gene: TRBV6-5; CDR3 length: 15; CDR3 protein: CASSKLFGYTDTQYF; CDR3 DNA: TGTGCCAGCAGTAAACTATTCGGCTACACAGATACGCAGTATTTT
D gene: NA; J gene: TRBJ2-1; clone size: NA; V gene: TRBV6-1; CDR3 length: 14; CDR3 protein: CASSEVAGHNEQFF; CDR3 DNA: TGTGCCAGCAGTGAAGTAGCAGGGCACAATGAGCAGTTCTTC
D gene: NA; J gene: TRBJ2-3; clone size: NA; V gene: TRBV5-4; CDR3 length: 14; CDR3 protein: CASTSEALTDTQYF; CDR3 DNA: TGTGCCAGCACCTCCGAGGCCCTTACAGATACGCAGTATTTT
D gene: TRBD1; J gene: TRBJ2-7; clone size: once; V gene: TRBV20-1; CDR3 length: 11; CDR3 protein: CSARGQGEQYF; CDR3 DNA: TGCAGTGCTCGAGGACAGGGCGAGCAGTACTTC
D gene: TRBD2; J gene: TRBJ2-1; clone size: many; V gene: TRBV4-3; CDR3 length: 15; CDR3 protein: CASSESYRLAGEQFF; CDR3 DNA: TGCGCCAGCAGCGAATCATATAGACTAGCAGGTGAGCAGTTCTTC
D gene: TRBD1; J gene: TRBJ2-3; clone size: NA; V gene: TRBV5-4; CDR3 length: 17; CDR3 protein: CASSFPGTVKGTDTQYF; CDR3 DNA: TGTGCCAGCAGCTTTCCCGGGACAGTCAAGGGCACAGATACGCAGTATTTT
D gene: NA; J gene: TRBJ1-4; clone size: NA; V gene: TRBV2; CDR3 length: 14; CDR3 protein: CASSDARTNEKLFF; CDR3 DNA: TGTGCCAGCAGTGATGCACGGACTAATGAAAAACTGTTTTTT
D gene: TRBD1; J gene: TRBJ2-7; clone size: few; V gene: TRBV7-9; CDR3 length: 15; CDR3 protein: CASSQGQGKNYEQYF; CDR3 DNA: TGTGCCAGCAGCCAAGGACAGGGCAAAAACTACGAGCAGTACTTC
D gene: NA; J gene: TRBJ1-4; clone size: NA; V gene: TRBV7-2; CDR3 length: 15; CDR3 protein: CASSLTGLRNEKLFF; CDR3 DNA: TGTGCCAGCAGCTTAACGGGTTTGAGGAATGAAAAACTGTTTTTT
D gene: NA; J gene: TRBJ1-4; clone size: once; V gene: TRBV11-2; CDR3 length: 13; CDR3 protein: CASSFLTNEKLFF; CDR3 DNA: TGTGCCAGCAGCTTCTTGACTAATGAAAAACTGTTTTTT
D gene: TRBD2; J gene: TRBJ2-5; clone size: NA; V gene: TRBV3-1/TRBV3-2; CDR3 length: 15; CDR3 protein: CASSQRLAGTPTQYF; CDR3 DNA: TGTGCCAGCAGCCAGAGGCTAGCGGGGACCCCGACCCAGTACTTC
D gene: NA; J gene: TRBJ1-3; clone size: NA; V gene: TRBV30; CDR3 length: 18; CDR3 protein: CAWSGGTLGGGSGNTIYF; CDR3 DNA: TGTGCCTGGAGCGGCGGGACCCTCGGGGGTGGGTCTGGAAACACCATATATTTT
D gene: TRBD1; J gene: TRBJ1-2; clone size: NA; V gene: TRBV7-9; CDR3 length: 13; CDR3 protein: CASSLEGASGYTF; CDR3 DNA: TGTGCCAGCAGCCTCGAGGGGGCTTCGGGCTACACCTTC
D gene: TRBD2; J gene: TRBJ2-7; clone size: once; V gene: TRBV9; CDR3 length: 14; CDR3 protein: CASSVGLAGMGLYF; CDR3 DNA: TGTGCCAGCAGCGTAGGACTAGCGGGTATGGGTTTGTACTTC
D gene: NA; J gene: TRBJ2-7; clone size: NA; V gene: TRBV12-5; CDR3 length: 13; CDR3 protein: CASGWTGNGEQYF; CDR3 DNA: TGTGCTAGTGGTTGGACTGGGAATGGCGAGCAGTACTTC
D gene: TRBD1; J gene: TRBJ1-2; clone size: NA; V gene: TRBV27; CDR3 length: 14; CDR3 protein: CASSQQGAGYGYTF; CDR3 DNA: TGTGCCAGCAGTCAACAGGGGGCGGGCTATGGCTACACCTTC
D gene: NA; J gene: TRBJ1-1; clone size: NA; V gene: TRBV9; CDR3 length: 12; CDR3 protein: CASSVAEGRAFF; CDR3 DNA: TGTGCCAGCAGCGTAGCTGAGGGTCGGGCTTTCTTT
D gene: TRBD1; J gene: TRBJ1-1; clone size: NA; V gene: TRBV2; CDR3 length: 15; CDR3 protein: CASSEDRGRGTEAFF; CDR3 DNA: TGTGCCAGCAGTGAAGACAGGGGGAGAGGCACTGAAGCTTTCTTT
D gene: TRBD1; J gene: TRBJ2-2; clone size: NA; V gene: TRBV5-1; CDR3 length: 15; CDR3 protein: CASSRQGSNTGELFF; CDR3 DNA: TGCGCCAGCAGCCGACAGGGATCGAACACCGGGGAGCTGTTTTTT
D gene: TRBD2; J gene: TRBJ2-1; clone size: NA; V gene: TRBV14; CDR3 length: 16; CDR3 protein: CASSQGPGLALGEQFF; CDR3 DNA: TGTGCCAGCAGCCAAGGACCGGGACTAGCACTTGGTGAGCAGTTCTTC
D gene: TRBD1; J gene: TRBJ1-4; clone size: NA; V gene: TRBV19; CDR3 length: 17; CDR3 protein: CASSIEGGGTGYEKLFF; CDR3 DNA: TGTGCCAGTAGTATAGAGGGTGGAGGGACAGGGTATGAAAAACTGTTTTTT
D gene: TRBD1; J gene: TRBJ2-7; clone size: NA; V gene: TRBV10-2; CDR3 length: 16; CDR3 protein: CASRRGGRGPIYEQYF; CDR3 DNA: TGCGCCAGCAGAAGGGGAGGCAGGGGGCCCATCTACGAGCAGTACTTC
D gene: NA; J gene: TRBJ1-3; clone size: NA; V gene: TRBV3-1/TRBV3-2; CDR3 length: 16; CDR3 protein: CASSPRGRFSGNTIYF; CDR3 DNA: TGTGCCAGCAGCCCCCGTGGGCGATTCTCTGGAAACACCATATATTTT
D gene: NA; J gene: TRBJ1-1; clone size: NA; V gene: TRBV9; CDR3 length: 16; CDR3 protein: CASSVALGAGDTEAFF; CDR3 DNA: TGTGCCAGCAGCGTAGCTTTAGGGGCAGGAGACACTGAAGCTTTCTTT
D gene: NA; J gene: TRBJ2-5; clone size: NA; V gene: TRBV12-3/TRBV12-4; CDR3 length: 13; CDR3 protein: CASSKTGRETQYF; CDR3 DNA: TGTGCCAGCAGCAAAACAGGGCGAGAGACCCAGTACTTC
D gene: TRBD1; J gene: TRBJ1-2; clone size: NA; V gene: TRBV2; CDR3 length: 13; CDR3 protein: CASSYRGYYGYTF; CDR3 DNA: TGTGCCAGCAGTTACAGGGGATACTATGGCTACACCTTC
D gene: TRBD1; J gene: TRBJ1-4; clone size: NA; V gene: TRBV5-8; CDR3 length: 15; CDR3 protein: CASSLQGAPNEKLFF; CDR3 DNA: TGTGCCAGCAGCTTGCAGGGGGCGCCTAATGAAAAACTGTTTTTT
D gene: TRBD1; J gene: TRBJ2-5; clone size: NA; V gene: TRBV7-8; CDR3 length: 15; CDR3 protein: CASSLGTVRQETQYF; CDR3 DNA: TGTGCCAGCAGCCTAGGGACAGTAAGGCAAGAGACCCAGTACTTC
D gene: NA; J gene: TRBJ1-2; clone size: NA; V gene: TRBV6-2/TRBV6-3; CDR3 length: 13; CDR3 protein: CASSPQGPYGYTF; CDR3 DNA: TGTGCCAGCAGTCCCCAGGGGCCTTATGGCTACACCTTC
D gene: NA; J gene: TRBJ1-1; clone size: NA; V gene: TRBV19; CDR3 length: 14; CDR3 protein: CASSQTTVDTEAFF; CDR3 DNA: TGTGCCAGTAGCCAAACGACAGTAGACACTGAAGCTTTCTTT
D gene: NA; J gene: TRBJ2-7; clone size: NA; V gene: TRBV10-3; CDR3 length: 14; CDR3 protein: CAIRNGESSYEQYF; CDR3 DNA: TGTGCCATCAGAAACGGGGAGAGCTCCTACGAGCAGTACTTC
D gene: TRBD2; J gene: TRBJ2-3; clone size: NA; V gene: TRBV10-3; CDR3 length: 15; CDR3 protein: CAISDKRGGSDTQYF; CDR3 DNA: TGTGCCATCAGTGATAAGCGGGGGGGTTCAGATACGCAGTATTTT
D gene: NA; J gene: TRBJ1-2; clone size: NA; V gene: TRBV9; CDR3 length: 13; CDR3 protein: CASRTTGIGGYTF; CDR3 DNA: TGTGCCAGCAGAACCACAGGGATAGGAGGCTACACCTTC
D gene: NA; J gene: TRBJ1-3; clone size: NA; V gene: TRBV7-8; CDR3 length: 13; CDR3 protein: CASSPWPGNTIYF; CDR3 DNA: TGTGCCAGCAGCCCTTGGCCTGGAAACACCATATATTTT
D gene: TRBD2; J gene: TRBJ2-6; clone size: NA; V gene: TRBV18; CDR3 length: 17; CDR3 protein: CASSTAPGGSGANVLTF; CDR3 DNA: TGTGCCAGCTCAACAGCCCCGGGGGGGTCTGGGGCCAACGTCCTGACTTTC
D gene: TRBD2; J gene: TRBJ2-3; clone size: NA; V gene: TRBV5-4; CDR3 length: 17; CDR3 protein: CASSLRRASGLTDTQYF; CDR3 DNA: TGTGCCAGCAGCTTGAGGCGGGCTAGCGGGCTCACAGATACGCAGTATTTT
D gene: NA; J gene: TRBJ1-1; clone size: NA; V gene: TRBV12-3/TRBV12-4; CDR3 length: 13; CDR3 protein: CASKARGNTEAFF; CDR3 DNA: TGTGCCAGCAAAGCCAGGGGGAACACTGAAGCTTTCTTT
D gene: NA; J gene: TRBJ1-2; clone size: NA; V gene: TRBV3-1/TRBV3-2; CDR3 length: 16; CDR3 protein: CASSQGGPPRVYGYTF; CDR3 DNA: TGTGCCAGCAGCCAAGGGGGCCCCCCAAGGGTCTATGGCTACACCTTC
D gene: NA; J gene: TRBJ2-2; clone size: NA; V gene: TRBV28; CDR3 length: 15; CDR3 protein: CASSLRQGLTGELFF; CDR3 DNA: TGTGCCAGCAGTTTGCGGCAGGGGTTAACCGGGGAGCTGTTTTTT
D gene: TRBD1; J gene: TRBJ1-2; clone size: NA; V gene: TRBV19; CDR3 length: 15; CDR3 protein: CASKPTTGGVGGYTF; CDR3 DNA: TGTGCCAGTAAACCAACGACAGGGGGTGTTGGTGGCTACACCTTC
D gene: NA; J gene: TRBJ1-1; clone size: NA; V gene: TRBV12-5; CDR3 length: 14; CDR3 protein: CASGLGLNGAEAFF; CDR3 DNA: TGTGCTAGTGGTCTCGGACTTAACGGGGCTGAAGCTTTCTTT